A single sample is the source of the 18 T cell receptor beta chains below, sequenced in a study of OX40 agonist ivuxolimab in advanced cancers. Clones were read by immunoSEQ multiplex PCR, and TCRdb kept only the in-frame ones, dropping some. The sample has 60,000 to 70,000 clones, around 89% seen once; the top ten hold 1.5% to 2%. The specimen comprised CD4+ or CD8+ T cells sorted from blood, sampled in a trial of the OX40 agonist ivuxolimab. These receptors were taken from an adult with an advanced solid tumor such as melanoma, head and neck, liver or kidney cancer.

DNA of the CDR3: TGTGCCAGCAGCCGTGGGACTAGCAGTAATGAGCAGTTCTTC. This gives the protein CASSRGTSSNEQFF. This chain uses TRBV7-2 with TRBJ2-1; TRBD2 matches at 9 bases. The CDR3 extends over 14 amino acids. Germline loops: CDR1 SGHTA, CDR2 FQGNSA. Trimming cost V 5 bases and J 7 bases; bases outside gene matches: 6. Based on the CDR3 plus reference TRBV7-2 and TRBJ2-1, the full variable domain is GAGVSQSPSNKVTEKGKDVELRCDPISGHTALYWYRQSLGQGLEFLIYFQGNSAPDKSGLPSDRFSAERTGGSVSTLTIQRTQQEDSAVYLCASSRGTSSNEQFFGPGTRLTVL.

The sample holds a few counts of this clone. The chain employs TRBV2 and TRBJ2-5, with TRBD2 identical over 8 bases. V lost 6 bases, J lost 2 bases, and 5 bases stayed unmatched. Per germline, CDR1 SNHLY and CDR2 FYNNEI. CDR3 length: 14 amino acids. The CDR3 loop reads CASRGAGGQETQYF. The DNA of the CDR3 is TGTGCCAGCAGGGGGGCGGGAGGACAAGAGACCCAGTACTTC.

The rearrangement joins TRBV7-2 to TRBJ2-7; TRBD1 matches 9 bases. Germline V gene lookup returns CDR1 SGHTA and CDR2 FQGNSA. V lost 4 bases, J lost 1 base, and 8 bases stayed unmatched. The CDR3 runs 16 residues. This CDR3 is CASSSNRGPVSYEQYF. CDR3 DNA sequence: TGTGCCAGCAGCTCGAACAGGGGGCCCGTATCCTACGAGCAGTACTTC.

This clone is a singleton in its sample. CDR3: CASSLFGTGRDKNIQYF. CDR3 coding DNA: TGTGCCAGCAGCTTATTTGGTACAGGACGCGACAAAAACATTCAGTACTTC. The chain joins TRBV7-8 to TRBJ2-4; TRBD1 is a possible D gene (5 bases). The CDR3 totals 17 residues. Trimming removed 2 bases from V and 3 bases from J, with 17 bases in between. Germline V gene sequence: CDR1 SGHVS, CDR2 FQNEAQ.

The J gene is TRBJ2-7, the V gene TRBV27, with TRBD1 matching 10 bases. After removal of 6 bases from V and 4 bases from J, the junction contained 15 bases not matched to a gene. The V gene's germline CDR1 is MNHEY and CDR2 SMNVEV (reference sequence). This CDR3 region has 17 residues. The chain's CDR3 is CASSLIPGTGVTYEQYF. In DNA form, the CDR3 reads TGTGCCAGCAGCTTAATACCCGGGACAGGGGTGACATACGAGCAGTACTTC.

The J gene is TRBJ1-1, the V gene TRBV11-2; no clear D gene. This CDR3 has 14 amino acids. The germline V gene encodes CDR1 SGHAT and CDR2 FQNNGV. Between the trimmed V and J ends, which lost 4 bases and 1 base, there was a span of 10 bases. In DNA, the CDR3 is TGTGCCAGCAGCTCCTCAGGACGGAACACTGAAGCTTTCTTT. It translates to CASSSSGRNTEAFF.

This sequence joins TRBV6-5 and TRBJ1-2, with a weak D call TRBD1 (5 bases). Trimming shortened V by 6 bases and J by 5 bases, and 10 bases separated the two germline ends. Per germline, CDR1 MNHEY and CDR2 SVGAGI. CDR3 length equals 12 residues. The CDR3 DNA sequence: TGTGCCAGCAGACCCGGACATTATGGCTACACCTTC. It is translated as CASRPGHYGYTF.

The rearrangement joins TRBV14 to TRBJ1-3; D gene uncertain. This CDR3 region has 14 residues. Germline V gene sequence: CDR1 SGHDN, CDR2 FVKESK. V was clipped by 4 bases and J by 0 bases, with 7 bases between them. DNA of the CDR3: TGTGCCAGCAGCCCTGCAGTCTCTGGAAACACCATATATTTT. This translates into CASSPAVSGNTIYF.

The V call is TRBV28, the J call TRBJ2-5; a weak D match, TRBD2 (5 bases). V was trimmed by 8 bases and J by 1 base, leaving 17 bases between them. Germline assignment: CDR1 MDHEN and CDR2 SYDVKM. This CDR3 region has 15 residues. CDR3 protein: CASVGASRGQETQYF. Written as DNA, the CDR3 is TGTGCCAGCGTAGGTGCCTCCCGGGGCCAAGAGACCCAGTACTTC. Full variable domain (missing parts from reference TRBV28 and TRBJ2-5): DVKVTQSSRYLVKRTGEKVFLECVQDMDHENMFWYRQDPGLGLRLIYFSYDVKMKEKGDIPEGYSVSREKKERFSLILESASTNQTSMYLCASVGASRGQETQYFGPGTRLLVL.

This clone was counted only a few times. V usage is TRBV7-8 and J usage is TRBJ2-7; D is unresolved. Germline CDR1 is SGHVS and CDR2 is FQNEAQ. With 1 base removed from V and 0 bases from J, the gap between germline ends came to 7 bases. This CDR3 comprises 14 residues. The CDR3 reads CASSLVLTSYEQYF. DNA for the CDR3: TGTGCCAGCAGCTTAGTACTTACCTCCTACGAGCAGTACTTC.

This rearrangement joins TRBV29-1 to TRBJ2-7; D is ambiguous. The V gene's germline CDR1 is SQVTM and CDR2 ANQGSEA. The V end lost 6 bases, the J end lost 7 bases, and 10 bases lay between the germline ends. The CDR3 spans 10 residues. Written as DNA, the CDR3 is TGCAGCGTGGAATCTGGAGAGCAGTACTTC. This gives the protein CSVESGEQYF.

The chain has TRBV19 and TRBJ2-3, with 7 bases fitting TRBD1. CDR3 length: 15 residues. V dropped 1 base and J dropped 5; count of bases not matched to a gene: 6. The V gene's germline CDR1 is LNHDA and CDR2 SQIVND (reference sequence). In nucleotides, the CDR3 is TGTGCCAGTAGTATAGTTGTTTCAGGGGGAGATACGCAGTATTTT. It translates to CASSIVVSGGDTQYF.

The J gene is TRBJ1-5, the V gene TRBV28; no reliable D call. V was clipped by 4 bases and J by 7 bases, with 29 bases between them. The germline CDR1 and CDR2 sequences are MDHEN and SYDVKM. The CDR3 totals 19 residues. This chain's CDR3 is CASSSDLTLGFEGRQPQHF. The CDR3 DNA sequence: TGTGCCAGCAGTTCCGACTTGACATTGGGTTTTGAAGGGAGACAGCCCCAGCATTTT.

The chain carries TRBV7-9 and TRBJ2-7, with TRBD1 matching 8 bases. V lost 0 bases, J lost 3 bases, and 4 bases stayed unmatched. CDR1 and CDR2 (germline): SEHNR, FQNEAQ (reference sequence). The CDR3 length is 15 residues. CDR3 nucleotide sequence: TGTGCCAGCAGCTTAGCCGGGACAGGATACTACGAGCAGTACTTC. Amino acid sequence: CASSLAGTGYYEQYF.

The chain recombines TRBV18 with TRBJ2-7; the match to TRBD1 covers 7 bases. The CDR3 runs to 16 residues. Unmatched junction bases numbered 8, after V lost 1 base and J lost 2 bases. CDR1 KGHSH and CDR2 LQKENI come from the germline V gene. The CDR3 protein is CASSPRQGVLTYEQYF. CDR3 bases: TGTGCCAGCTCACCACGACAGGGCGTTCTTACCTACGAGCAGTACTTC.

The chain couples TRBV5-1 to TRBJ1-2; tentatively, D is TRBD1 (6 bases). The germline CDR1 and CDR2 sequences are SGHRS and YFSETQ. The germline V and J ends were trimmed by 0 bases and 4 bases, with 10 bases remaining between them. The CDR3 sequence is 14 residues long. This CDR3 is CASSLGTDFYGYTF. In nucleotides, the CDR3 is TGCGCCAGCAGCTTGGGGACAGACTTCTATGGCTACACCTTC.

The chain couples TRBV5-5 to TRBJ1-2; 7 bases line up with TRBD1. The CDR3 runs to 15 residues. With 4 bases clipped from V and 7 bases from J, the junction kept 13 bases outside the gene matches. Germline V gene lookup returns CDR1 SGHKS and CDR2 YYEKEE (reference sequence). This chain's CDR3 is CASSPIETGESGYTF. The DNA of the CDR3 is TGTGCCAGCAGCCCTATTGAAACAGGGGAATCTGGCTACACCTTC.

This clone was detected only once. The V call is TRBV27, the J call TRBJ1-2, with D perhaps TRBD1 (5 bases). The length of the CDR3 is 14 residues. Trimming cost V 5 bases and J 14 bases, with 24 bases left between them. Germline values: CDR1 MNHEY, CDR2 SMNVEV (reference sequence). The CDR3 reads CASSTPGLEGGWTF. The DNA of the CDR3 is TGTGCCAGCAGTACTCCGGGACTGGAGGGAGGTTGGACCTTC.